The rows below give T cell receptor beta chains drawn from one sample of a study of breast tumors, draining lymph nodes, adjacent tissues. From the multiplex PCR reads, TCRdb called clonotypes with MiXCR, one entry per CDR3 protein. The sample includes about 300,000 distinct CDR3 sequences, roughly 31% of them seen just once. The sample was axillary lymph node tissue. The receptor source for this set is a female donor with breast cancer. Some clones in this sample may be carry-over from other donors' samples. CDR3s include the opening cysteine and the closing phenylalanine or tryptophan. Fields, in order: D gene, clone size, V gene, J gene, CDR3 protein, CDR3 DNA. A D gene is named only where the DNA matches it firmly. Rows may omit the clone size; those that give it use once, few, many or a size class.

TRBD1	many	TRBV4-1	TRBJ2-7	CASSQEGIRGPYEQYF	TGCGCCAGCAGCCAAGAAGGCATTAGGGGGCCCTACGAGCAGTACTTC
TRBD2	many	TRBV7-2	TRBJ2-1	CASSLSTGGWNYEQFF	TGTGCCAGCAGCTTAAGTACGGGAGGGTGGAACTATGAGCAGTTCTTC
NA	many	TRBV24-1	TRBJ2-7	CATSDLQSPSLEGLTDLNYEQYF	TGTGCCACCAGTGATTTGCAATCCCCCTCCTTGGAGGGCCTTACCGACCTTAACTACGAGCAGTACTTC
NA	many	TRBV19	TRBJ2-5	CASRRRGRSNPWETQYF	TGTGCCAGTAGACGGAGAGGCAGGTCTAACCCTTGGGAGACCCAGTACTTC
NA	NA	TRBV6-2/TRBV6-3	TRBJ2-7	CASSYPYFATRYEQYF	TGTGCCAGCAGTTACCCTTATTTTGCGACTCGTTACGAGCAGTACTTC
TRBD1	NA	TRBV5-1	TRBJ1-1	CASSLVGTDTEAFF	TGCGCCAGCAGCCTCGTGGGGACAGACACTGAAGCTTTCTTT
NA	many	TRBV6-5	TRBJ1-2	CASTPRGLQNYGYTF	TGTGCCAGCACCCCGAGGGGGTTGCAGAACTATGGCTACACCTTC
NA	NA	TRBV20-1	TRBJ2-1	CSAIRELVYNEQFF	TGCAGTGCTATACGGGAGTTGGTCTACAATGAGCAGTTCTTC
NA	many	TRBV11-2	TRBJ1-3	CASSLASNLNTIYF	TGTGCCAGCAGCTTAGCGTCCAATTTAAACACCATATATTTT
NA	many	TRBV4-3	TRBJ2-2	CASSQVIGFGGELFF	TGCGCCAGCAGCCAAGTAATTGGTTTTGGCGGGGAGCTGTTTTTT
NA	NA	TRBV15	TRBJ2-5	CATSRALAVTQYF	TGTGCCACCAGCAGAGCGCTCGCTGTGACCCAGTACTTC
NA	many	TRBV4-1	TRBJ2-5	CASSQAETQYF	TGCGCCAGCAGCCAAGCGGAGACCCAGTACTTC
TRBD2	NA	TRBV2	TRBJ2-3	CASSGLAGGPLSSTDTQYF	TGTGCCAGCAGTGGACTAGCGGGAGGGCCCCTCTCCAGCACAGATACGCAGTATTTT
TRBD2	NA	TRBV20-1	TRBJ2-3	CSAIGLAASTDTQYF	TGCAGTGCTATCGGACTAGCGGCCAGCACAGATACGCAGTATTTT
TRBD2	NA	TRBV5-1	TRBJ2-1	CASSVAPGTSGSWSYNEQFF	TGCGCCAGCAGCGTAGCTCCCGGGACTAGCGGGAGTTGGTCCTACAATGAGCAGTTCTTC
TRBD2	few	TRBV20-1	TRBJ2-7	CSARIPISGMYEQYF	TGCAGTGCTAGAATTCCGATTAGCGGGATGTACGAGCAGTACTTC
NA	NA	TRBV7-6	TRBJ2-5	CASSTTLKTQYF	TGTGCCAGCAGCACGACACTGAAGACCCAGTACTTC
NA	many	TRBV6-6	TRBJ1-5	CASRGDGPQPQHF	TGTGCCAGCAGGGGGGACGGGCCCCAGCCCCAGCATTTT
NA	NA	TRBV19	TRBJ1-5	CASSESANQPQHF	TGTGCCAGTAGTGAGAGCGCAAATCAGCCCCAGCATTTT